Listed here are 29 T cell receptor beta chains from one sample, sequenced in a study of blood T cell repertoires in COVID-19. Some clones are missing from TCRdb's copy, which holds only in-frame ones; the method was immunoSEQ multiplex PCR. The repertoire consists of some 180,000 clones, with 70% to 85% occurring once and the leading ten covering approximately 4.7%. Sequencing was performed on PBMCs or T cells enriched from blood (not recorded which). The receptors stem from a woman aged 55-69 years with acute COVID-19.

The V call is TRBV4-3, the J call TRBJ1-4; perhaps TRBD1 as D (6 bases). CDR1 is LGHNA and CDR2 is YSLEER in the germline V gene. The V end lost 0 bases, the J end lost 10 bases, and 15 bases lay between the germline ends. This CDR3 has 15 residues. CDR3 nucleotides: TGCGCCAGCAGCCAAGATTGGACAGCTACGAGAAAACTGTTTTTT. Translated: CASSQDWTATRKLFF.

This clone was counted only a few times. The CDR3 is CASSLGLLAMRNNEQFF. The CDR3 DNA sequence: TGTGCCAGCAGCTTAGGGCTTTTGGCGATGCGGAACAATGAGCAGTTCTTC. The chain is built from TRBV13 and TRBJ2-1; D call uncertain. This CDR3 region has 17 residues. Germline V CDR1 and CDR2: PRHDT, FYEKMQ (reference sequence). V shed 0 bases and J shed 5 bases, with 17 bases lying between them. The variable domain in full, with the rest retrieved from reference TRBV13 and TRBJ2-1, is AAGVIQSPRHLIKEKRETATLKCYPIPRHDTVYWYQQGPGQDPQFLISFYEKMQSDKGSIPDRFSAQQFSDYHSELNMSSLELGDSALYFCASSLGLLAMRNNEQFFGPGTRLTVL.

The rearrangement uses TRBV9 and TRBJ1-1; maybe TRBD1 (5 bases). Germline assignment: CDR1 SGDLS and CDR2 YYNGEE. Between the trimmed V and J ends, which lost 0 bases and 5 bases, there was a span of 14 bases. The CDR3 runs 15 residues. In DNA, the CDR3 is TGTGCCAGCAGCGTAGAGCCTGGCTCAGGGACTGAAGCTTTCTTT. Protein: CASSVEPGSGTEAFF. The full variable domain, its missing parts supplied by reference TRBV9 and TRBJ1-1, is DSGVTQTPKHLITATGQRVTLRCSPRSGDLSVYWYQQSLDQGLQFLIQYYNGEERAKGNILERFSAQQFPDLHSELNLSSLELGDSALYFCASSVEPGSGTEAFFGQGTRLTVV.

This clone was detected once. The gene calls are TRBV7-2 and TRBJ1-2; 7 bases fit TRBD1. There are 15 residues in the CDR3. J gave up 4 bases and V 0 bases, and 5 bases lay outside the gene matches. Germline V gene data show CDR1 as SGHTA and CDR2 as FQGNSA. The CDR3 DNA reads TGTGCCAGCAGCTTAGCAAAGGGACAGTTCTATGGCTACACCTTC. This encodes CASSLAKGQFYGYTF.

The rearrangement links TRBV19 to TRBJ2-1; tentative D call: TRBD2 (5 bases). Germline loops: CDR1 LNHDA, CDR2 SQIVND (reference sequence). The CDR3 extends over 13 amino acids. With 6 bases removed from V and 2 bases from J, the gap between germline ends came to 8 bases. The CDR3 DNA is TGTGCCAGTAGAAATAGCGCCTACAATGAGCAGTTCTTC. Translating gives CASRNSAYNEQFF.

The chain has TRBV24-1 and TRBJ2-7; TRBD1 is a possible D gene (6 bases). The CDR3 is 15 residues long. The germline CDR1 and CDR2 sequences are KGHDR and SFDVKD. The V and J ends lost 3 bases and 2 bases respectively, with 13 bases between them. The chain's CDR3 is CATSDMGQGAYEQYF. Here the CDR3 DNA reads TGTGCCACCAGTGATATGGGACAAGGAGCCTACGAGCAGTACTTC.

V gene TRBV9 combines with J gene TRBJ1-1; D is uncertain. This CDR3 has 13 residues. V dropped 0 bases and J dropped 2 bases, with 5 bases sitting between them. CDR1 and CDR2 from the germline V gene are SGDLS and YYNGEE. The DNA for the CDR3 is TGTGCCAGCAGCGTAGGCAGAAACACTGAAGCTTTCTTT. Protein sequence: CASSVGRNTEAFF.

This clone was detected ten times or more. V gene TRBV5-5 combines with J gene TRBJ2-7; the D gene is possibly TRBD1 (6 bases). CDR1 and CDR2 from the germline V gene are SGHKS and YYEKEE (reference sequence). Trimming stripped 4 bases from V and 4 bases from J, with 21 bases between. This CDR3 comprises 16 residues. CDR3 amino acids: CASSPTKTGQTYEQYV. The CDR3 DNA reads TGTGCCAGCAGCCCTACCAAGACTGGACAGACATACGAGCAGTACGTC.

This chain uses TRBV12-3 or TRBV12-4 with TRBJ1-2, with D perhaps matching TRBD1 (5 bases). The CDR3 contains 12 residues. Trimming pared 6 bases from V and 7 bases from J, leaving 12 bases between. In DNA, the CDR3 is TGTGCCAGCAGCCGGGGGACCTTTGGCTACACCTTC. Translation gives CASSRGTFGYTF.

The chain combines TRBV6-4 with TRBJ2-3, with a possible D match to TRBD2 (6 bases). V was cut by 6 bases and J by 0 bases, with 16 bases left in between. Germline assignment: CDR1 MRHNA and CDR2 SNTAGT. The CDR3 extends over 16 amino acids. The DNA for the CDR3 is TGTGCCAGCAGCCCATTCGCGGGGTCGAGCACAGATACGCAGTATTTT. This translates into CASSPFAGSSTDTQYF.

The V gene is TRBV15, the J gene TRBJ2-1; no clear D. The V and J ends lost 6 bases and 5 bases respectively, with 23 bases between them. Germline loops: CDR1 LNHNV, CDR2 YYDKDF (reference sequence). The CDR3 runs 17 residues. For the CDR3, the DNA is TGTGCCACCAGAGAACCCTATAGATCGAGACAAAACAATGAGCAGTTCTTC. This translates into CATREPYRSRQNNEQFF.

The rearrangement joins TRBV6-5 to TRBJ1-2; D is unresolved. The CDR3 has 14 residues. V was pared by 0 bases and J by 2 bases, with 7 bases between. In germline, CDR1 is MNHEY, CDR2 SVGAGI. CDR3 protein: CASSYSRWNYGYTF. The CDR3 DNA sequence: TGTGCCAGCAGTTACTCGAGGTGGAACTATGGCTACACCTTC.

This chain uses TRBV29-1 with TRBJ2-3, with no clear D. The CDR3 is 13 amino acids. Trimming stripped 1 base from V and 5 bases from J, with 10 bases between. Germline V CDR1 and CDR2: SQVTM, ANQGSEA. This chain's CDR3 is CSVEAEMGDTQYF. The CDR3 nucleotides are TGCAGCGTTGAAGCGGAGATGGGAGATACGCAGTATTTT.

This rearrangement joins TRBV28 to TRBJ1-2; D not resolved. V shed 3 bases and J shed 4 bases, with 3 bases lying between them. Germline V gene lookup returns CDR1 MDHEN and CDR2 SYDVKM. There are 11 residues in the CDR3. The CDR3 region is CASSFRYGYTF. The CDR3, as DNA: TGTGCCAGCAGTTTCCGCTATGGCTACACCTTC.

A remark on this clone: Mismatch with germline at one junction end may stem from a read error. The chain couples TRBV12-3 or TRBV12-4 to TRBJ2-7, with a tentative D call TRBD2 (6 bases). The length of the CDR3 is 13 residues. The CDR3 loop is CASSLGDSSEQYF. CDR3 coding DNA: TGTGCCAGCAGTTTAGGGGACTCCTCCGAGCAGTACTTC.

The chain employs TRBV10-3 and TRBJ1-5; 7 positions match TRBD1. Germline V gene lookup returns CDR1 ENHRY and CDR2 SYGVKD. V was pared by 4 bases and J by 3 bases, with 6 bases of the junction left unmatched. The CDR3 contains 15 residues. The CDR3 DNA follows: TGTGCCATCAGTGCGGGACAGTATCTCAATCAGCCCCAGCATTTT. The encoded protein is CAISAGQYLNQPQHF.

CDR3: CASSRTGGGEAFF. DNA for the CDR3: TGTGCCAGCAGCCGGACAGGGGGGGGTGAAGCTTTCTTT. The chain links TRBV3-1 (or the pseudogene TRBV3-2) to TRBJ1-1; 10 nucleotides line up with TRBD1. The CDR3 covers 13 residues. Germline lookup yields CDR1 LGHDT and CDR2 YNNKEL (reference sequence). Trimming removed 4 bases from V and 7 bases from J; junction bases left unmatched: 3.

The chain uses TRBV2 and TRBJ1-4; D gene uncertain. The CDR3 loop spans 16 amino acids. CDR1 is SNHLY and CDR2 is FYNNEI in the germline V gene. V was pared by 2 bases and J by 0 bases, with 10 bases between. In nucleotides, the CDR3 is TGTGCCAGCAGTGAACCCGGAGTTGCAACTAATGAAAAACTGTTTTTT. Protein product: CASSEPGVATNEKLFF.

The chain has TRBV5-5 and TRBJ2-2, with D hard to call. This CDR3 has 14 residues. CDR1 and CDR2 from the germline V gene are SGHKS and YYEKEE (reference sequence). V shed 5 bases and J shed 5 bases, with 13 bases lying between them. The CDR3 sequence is CASRARRRTGELFF. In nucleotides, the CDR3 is TGTGCCAGCAGGGCTCGACGGCGGACCGGGGAGCTGTTTTTT.

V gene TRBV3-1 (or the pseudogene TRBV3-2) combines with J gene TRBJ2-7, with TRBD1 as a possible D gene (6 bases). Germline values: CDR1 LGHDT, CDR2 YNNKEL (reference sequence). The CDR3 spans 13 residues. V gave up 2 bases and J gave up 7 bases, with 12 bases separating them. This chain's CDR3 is CASSQRAQGEQYF. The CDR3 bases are TGTGCCAGCAGCCAAAGAGCACAGGGAGAGCAGTACTTC.

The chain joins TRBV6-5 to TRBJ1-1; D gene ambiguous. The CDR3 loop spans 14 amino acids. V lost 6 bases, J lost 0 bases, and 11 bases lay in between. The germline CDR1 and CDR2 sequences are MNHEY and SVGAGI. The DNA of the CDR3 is TGTGCCAGCAGGGGCGTCACTTTGAACACTGAAGCTTTCTTT. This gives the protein CASRGVTLNTEAFF.

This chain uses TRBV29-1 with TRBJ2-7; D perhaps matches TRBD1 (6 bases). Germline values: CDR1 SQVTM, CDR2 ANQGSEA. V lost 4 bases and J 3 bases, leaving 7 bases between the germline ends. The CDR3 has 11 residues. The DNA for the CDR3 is TGCAGCGTTGTAGGGGGCTACGAGCAGTACTTC. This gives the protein CSVVGGYEQYF.

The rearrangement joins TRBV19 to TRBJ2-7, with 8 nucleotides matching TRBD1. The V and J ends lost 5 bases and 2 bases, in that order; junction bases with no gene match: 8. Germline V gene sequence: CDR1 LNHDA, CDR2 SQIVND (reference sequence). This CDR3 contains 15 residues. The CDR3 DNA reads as TGTGCCAGTAGTGAGGGCGGGACAGGACCCTACGAGCAGTACTTC. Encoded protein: CASSEGGTGPYEQYF. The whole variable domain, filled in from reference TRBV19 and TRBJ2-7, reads DGGITQSPKYLFRKEGQNVTLSCEQNLNHDAMYWYRQDPGQGLRLIYYSQIVNDFQKGDIAEGYSVSREKKESFPLTVTSAQKNPTAFYLCASSEGGTGPYEQYFGPGTRLTVT.

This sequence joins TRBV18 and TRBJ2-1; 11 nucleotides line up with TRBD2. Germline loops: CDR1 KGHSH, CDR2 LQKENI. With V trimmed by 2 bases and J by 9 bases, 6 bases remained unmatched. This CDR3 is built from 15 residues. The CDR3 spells CASSPGELAGVEQFF. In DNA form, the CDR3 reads TGTGCCAGCTCACCAGGTGAACTAGCGGGAGTTGAGCAGTTCTTC. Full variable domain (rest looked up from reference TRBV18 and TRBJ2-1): NAGVMQNPRHLVRRRGQEARLRCSPMKGHSHVYWYRQLPEEGLKFMVYLQKENIIDESGMPKERFSAEFPKEGPSILRIQQVVRGDSAAYFCASSPGELAGVEQFFGPGTRLTVL.

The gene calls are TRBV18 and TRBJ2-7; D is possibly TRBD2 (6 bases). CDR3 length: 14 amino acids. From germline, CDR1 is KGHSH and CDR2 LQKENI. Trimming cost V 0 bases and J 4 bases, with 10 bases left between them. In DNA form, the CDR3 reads TGTGCCAGCTCACCACCGGCGGGACCTTACGAGCAGTACTTC. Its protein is CASSPPAGPYEQYF.

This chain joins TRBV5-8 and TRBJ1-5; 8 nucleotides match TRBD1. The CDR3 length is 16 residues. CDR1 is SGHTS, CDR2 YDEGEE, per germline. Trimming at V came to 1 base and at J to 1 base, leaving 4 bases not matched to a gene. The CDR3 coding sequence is TGTGCCAGCAGCTTGTCAGGGGGCCGGAGCAATCAGCCCCAGCATTTT. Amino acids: CASSLSGGRSNQPQHF.

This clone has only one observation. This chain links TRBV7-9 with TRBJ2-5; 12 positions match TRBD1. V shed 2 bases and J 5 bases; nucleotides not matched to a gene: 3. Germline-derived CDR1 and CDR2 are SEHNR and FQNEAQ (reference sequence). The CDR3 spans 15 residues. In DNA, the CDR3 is TGTGCCAGCAGCTTACTGGGGACAGGGGGCGAGACCCAGTACTTC. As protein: CASSLLGTGGETQYF.

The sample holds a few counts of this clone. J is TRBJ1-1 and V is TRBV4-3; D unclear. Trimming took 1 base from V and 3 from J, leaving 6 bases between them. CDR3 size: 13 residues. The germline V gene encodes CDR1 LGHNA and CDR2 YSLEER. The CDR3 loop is CASSQVTDTEAFF. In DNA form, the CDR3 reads TGCGCCAGCAGCCAAGTTACAGACACTGAAGCTTTCTTT.

CDR3 amino acids: CASSPRANPAETQYF. The DNA for the CDR3 is TGTGCCAGCAGCCCACGCGCCAACCCTGCAGAGACCCAGTACTTC. The V gene is TRBV3-1 (or the pseudogene TRBV3-2), the J gene TRBJ2-5; D is undetermined. The CDR3 runs 15 residues. The germline V and J ends were trimmed by 4 bases and 4 bases, with 16 bases remaining between them. Germline V lookup: CDR1 LGHDT, CDR2 YNNKEL (reference sequence).